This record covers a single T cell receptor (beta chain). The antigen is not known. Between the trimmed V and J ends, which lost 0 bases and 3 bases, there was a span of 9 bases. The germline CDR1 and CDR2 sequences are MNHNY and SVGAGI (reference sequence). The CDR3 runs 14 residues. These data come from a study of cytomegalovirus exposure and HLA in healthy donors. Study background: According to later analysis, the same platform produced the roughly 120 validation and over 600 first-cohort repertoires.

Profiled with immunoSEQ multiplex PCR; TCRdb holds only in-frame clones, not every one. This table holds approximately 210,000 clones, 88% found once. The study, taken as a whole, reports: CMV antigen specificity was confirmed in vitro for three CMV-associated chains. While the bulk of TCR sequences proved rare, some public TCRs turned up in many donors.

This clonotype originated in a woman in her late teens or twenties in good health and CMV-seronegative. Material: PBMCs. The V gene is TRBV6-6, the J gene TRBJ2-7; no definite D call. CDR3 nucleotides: TGTGCCAGCAGTTACTCGACGGGTCACTACGAGCAGTACTTC. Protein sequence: CASSYSTGHYEQYF.